A selection of T cell receptor beta chains follows, all from one sample in a study of cytomegalovirus exposure and HLA in healthy donors. Measured with immunoSEQ multiplex PCR; TCRdb has only the in-frame clones, and not every one. Of approximately 65,000 clones in the sample, over 90% were seen once. What was sequenced was PBMCs. These receptors came from a young woman in good health and CMV-seronegative. CDR3s include the opening cysteine and the closing phenylalanine or tryptophan. D genes are given only for firm matches. Size values are once, few and many counts, or a class for expanded clones, and some rows have none.

TRBD1	TRBJ2-7	-	TRBV7-9	TGTGCCAGCAGCTATATTCACAGGGGGGCCTACGAGCAGTACTTC	CASSYIHRGAYEQYF
-	TRBJ2-1	-	TRBV13	TGTGCCAGCAGCGCAGCCCCCGGGGGCAATGAGCAGTTCTTC	CASSAAPGGNEQFF
TRBD1	TRBJ1-3	-	TRBV5-4	TGTGCCAGCAGCCCCCGGGACAGGGGAAACACCATATATTTT	CASSPRDRGNTIYF
TRBD1	TRBJ1-1	-	TRBV18	TGTGCCAGCTCACCGAAGGGACAGGCGAACACTGAAGCTTTCTTT	CASSPKGQANTEAFF
-	TRBJ2-2	-	TRBV9	TGTGCCAGCAGCGTAGGCGTATCAACCGGGGAGCTGTTTTTT	CASSVGVSTGELFF
-	TRBJ2-1	-	TRBV18	TGTGCCAGCTCACTCGGTCCCGGGCAGGGCAGCAATGAGCAGTTCTTC	CASSLGPGQGSNEQFF
-	TRBJ2-2	-	TRBV7-3	TGTGCCAGCAGTCCCGAATTAGACACCGGGGAGCTGTTTTTT	CASSPELDTGELFF
-	TRBJ1-6	-	TRBV27	TGTGCCAGCAGTTCAACAGTTTCACCCCTCCACTTT	CASSSTVSPLHF
-	TRBJ2-7	-	TRBV15	TGTGCCACCAGCAGAAACCAGGGGTCCCACGAGCAGTACTTC	CATSRNQGSHEQYF
-	TRBJ1-2	-	TRBV4-1	TGCGCCAGCAGCCAGGTCGGTTATGGCTACACCTTC	CASSQVGYGYTF
TRBD1	TRBJ2-7	-	TRBV6-6	TGTGCCAGCAGTAACAGGGGTCAAGTCTACGAGCAGTACTTC	CASSNRGQVYEQYF
-	TRBJ2-5	-	TRBV5-6	TGTGCCAGCAGCTTGGGCAGGGTCTGGGAGACCCAGTACTTC	CASSLGRVWETQYF
-	TRBJ2-3	-	TRBV11-2	TGTGCCAGCAGCGTAGGACCGGGAATTTCGGCGGCAGATACGCAGTATTTT	CASSVGPGISAADTQYF
TRBD2	TRBJ2-3	-	TRBV30	TGTGCCTCAAGACGGGAGGGCCCTGATACGCAGTATTTT	CASRREGPDTQYF
-	TRBJ2-1	once	TRBV6-1	TGTGCCAGCAGTCTGACTTTCAGGGGGGAGAATGAGCAGTTCTTC	CASSLTFRGENEQFF
-	TRBJ2-3	-	TRBV9	TGTGCCAGCAGCCTCCAGGCGGAGACAGACACAGATACGCAGTATTTT	CASSLQAETDTDTQYF
TRBD1	TRBJ1-6	-	TRBV14	TGTGCCAGCAGCCGGACAGGGTCGAGTAATTCACCCCTCCACTTT	CASSRTGSSNSPLHF
TRBD1	TRBJ2-5	-	TRBV29-1	TGCAGCGTTGGGGGACAGGGGGCCCGGGGGACCCAGTACTTC	CSVGGQGARGTQYF
TRBD1	TRBJ1-5	-	TRBV6-5	TGTGCCAGCAGTTCAACAGGGGCTTATGGCAATCAGCCCCAGCATTTT	CASSSTGAYGNQPQHF
-	TRBJ1-2	-	TRBV6-5	TGTGCCAGCACCCTAACCCAGGGTAGCTATGGCTACACCTTC	CASTLTQGSYGYTF
-	TRBJ1-1	-	TRBV10-3	TGTGCCATCAGTCCTACGTTGGCCTCGGGCACTGAAGCTTTCTTT	CAISPTLASGTEAFF
-	TRBJ2-2	-	TRBV27	TGTGCCAGCAGTTCACTAGCCGGGAACACCGGGGAGCTGTTTTTT	CASSSLAGNTGELFF
TRBD2	TRBJ2-5	-	TRBV18	TGTGCCAGCTCTCCAGCGGGAGCCCAGGGAGAGACCCAGTACTTC	CASSPAGAQGETQYF
-	TRBJ2-1	-	TRBV12-5	TGTGCTAGTGGGCAGGGAAGAGGTGAGCAGTTCTTC	CASGQGRGEQFF
-	TRBJ2-7	-	TRBV27	TGTGCCAGCAGTGAGGGCAGGGAGGTGTACTTC	CASSEGREVYF
TRBD1	TRBJ2-1	-	TRBV4-3	TGCGCCAGCAGCCAGACAGGGTACAATGAGCAGTTCTTC	CASSQTGYNEQFF
-	TRBJ1-1	-	TRBV6-5	TGTGCCAGCAGTACAACGACGCGGTTGAGGACTGAAGCTTTCTTT	CASSTTTRLRTEAFF
TRBD2	TRBJ2-5	-	TRBV14	TGTGCCAGCAGCCCCCTCCGGACGACTAGCGGGGGGGCCAGGGAGACCCAGTACTTC	CASSPLRTTSGGARETQYF
TRBD1	TRBJ2-4	-	TRBV7-2	TGTGCCAGCAGCCGGGACAGAAACATTCAGTACTTC	CASSRDRNIQYF